This T cell receptor beta chain was observed in a study of PD-1 blockade in classical Hodgkin lymphoma. The CDR3 consists of 15 residues. Germline CDR1 SGHAT, CDR2 FQNNGV. The V and J ends lost 3 bases and 7 bases, in that order; junction bases with no gene match: 6. Broader study findings: Researchers reported that CD4+ TCR diversity, though not CD8+, rose significantly by C4D1.

Concerning this clone: No antigen is known for it.

TCRdb's table, derived via immunoSEQ multiplex PCR, lists solely in-frame clones and lacks some. The sample consists of about 30,000 clones, about 85% of them appearing once. As for time point: cycle 4 day 1 (C4D1), after five to seven weeks of nivolumab. After autologous stem cell transplantation all patients relapsed, and prior brentuximab vedotin exposure differed between cohorts. Magnetic negative selection served to purify CD4+ T cells out of PBMCs that had been thawed. The specimen comprised CD4+ T cells from blood, sampled before the fourth cycle of nivolumab. V usage is TRBV11-2 and J usage is TRBJ1-4, with 9 bases fitting TRBD1. This receptor was identified in a human donor with classical Hodgkin lymphoma. In nucleotides, the CDR3 is TGTGCCAGCAGCTTGGGGGGACAGGGCAGTGAAAAACTGTTTTTT. Protein sequence: CASSLGGQGSEKLFF.